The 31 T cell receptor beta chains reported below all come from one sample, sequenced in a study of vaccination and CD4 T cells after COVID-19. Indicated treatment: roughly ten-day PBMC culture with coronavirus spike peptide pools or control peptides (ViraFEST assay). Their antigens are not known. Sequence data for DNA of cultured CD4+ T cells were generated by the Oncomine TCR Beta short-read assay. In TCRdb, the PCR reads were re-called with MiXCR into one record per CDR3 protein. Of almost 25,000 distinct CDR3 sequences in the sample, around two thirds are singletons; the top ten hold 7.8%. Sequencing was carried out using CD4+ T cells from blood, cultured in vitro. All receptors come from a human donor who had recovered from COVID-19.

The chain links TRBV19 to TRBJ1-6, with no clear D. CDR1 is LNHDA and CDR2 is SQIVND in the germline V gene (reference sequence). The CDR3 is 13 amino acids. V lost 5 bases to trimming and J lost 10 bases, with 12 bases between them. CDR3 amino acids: CASSLSPRSPLHF. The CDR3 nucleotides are TGTGCCAGTAGTCTGAGTCCGCGCTCACCCCTCCACTTT.

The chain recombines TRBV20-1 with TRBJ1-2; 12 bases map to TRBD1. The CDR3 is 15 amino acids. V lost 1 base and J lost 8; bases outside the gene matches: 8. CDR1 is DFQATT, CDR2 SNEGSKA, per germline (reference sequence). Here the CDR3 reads CSARGAGQGAGGYTF. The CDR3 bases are TGCAGTGCTAGAGGGGCGGGACAGGGGGCGGGGGGCTACACCTTC.

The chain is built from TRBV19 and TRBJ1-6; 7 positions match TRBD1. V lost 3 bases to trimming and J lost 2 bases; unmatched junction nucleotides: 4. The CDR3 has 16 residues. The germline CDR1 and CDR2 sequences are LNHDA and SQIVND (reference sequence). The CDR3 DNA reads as TGTGCCAGTAGTATGACAGGGATAACCTATAATTCACCCCTCCACTTT. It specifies CASSMTGITYNSPLHF. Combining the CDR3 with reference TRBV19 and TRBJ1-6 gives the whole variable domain DGGITQSPKYLFRKEGQNVTLSCEQNLNHDAMYWYRQDPGQGLRLIYYSQIVNDFQKGDIAEGYSVSREKKESFPLTVTSAQKNPTAFYLCASSMTGITYNSPLHFGNGTRLTVT.

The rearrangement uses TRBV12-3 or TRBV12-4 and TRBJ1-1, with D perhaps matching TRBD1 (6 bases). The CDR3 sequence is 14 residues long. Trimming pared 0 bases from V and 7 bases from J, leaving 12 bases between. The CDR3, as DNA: TGTGCCAGCAGTTTAGCACGGGGGCAGAGTGAAGCTTTCTTT. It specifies CASSLARGQSEAFF.

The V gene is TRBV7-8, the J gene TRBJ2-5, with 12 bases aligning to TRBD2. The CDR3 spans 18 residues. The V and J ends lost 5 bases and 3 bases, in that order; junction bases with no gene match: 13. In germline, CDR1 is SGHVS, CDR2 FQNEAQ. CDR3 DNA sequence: TGTGCCAGCAGCCCCTCCCCCCGACTAGCGGGAGAGAAAGAGACCCAGTACTTC. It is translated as CASSPSPRLAGEKETQYF.

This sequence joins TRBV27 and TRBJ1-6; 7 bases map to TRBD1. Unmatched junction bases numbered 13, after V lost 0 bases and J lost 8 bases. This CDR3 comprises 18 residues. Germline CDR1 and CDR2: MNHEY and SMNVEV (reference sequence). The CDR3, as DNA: TGTGCCAGCAGTTTATCTATACCGACAGGGAAAATCGATTCACCCCTCCACTTT. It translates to CASSLSIPTGKIDSPLHF.

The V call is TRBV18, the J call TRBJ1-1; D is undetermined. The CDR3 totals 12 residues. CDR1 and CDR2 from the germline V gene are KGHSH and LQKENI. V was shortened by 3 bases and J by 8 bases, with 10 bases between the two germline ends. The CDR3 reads CASSPRDGEAFF. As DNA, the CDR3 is TGTGCCAGCTCACCTCGAGACGGCGAAGCTTTCTTT.

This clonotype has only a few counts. CDR3 amino acids: CASSSRDSITTYGYTF. The DNA of the CDR3 is TGTGCCAGCTCATCCCGGGACAGTATTACTACCTATGGCTACACCTTC. The chain uses TRBV18 and TRBJ1-2; 7 bases agree with TRBD1. Germline CDR1 reads KGHSH; CDR2 reads LQKENI. With V trimmed by 5 bases and J by 4 bases, 13 bases remained unmatched. This CDR3 has 16 residues.

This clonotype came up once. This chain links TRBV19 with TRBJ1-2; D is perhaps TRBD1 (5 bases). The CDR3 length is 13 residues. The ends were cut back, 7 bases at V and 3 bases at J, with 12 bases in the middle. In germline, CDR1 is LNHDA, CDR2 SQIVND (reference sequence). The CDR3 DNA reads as TGTGCCAGTAAGCCAGGGTTCGACTATGGCTACACCTTC. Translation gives CASKPGFDYGYTF.

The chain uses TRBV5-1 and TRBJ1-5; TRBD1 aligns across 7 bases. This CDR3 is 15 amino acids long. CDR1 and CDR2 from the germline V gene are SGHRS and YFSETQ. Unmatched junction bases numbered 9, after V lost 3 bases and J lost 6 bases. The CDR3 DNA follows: TGCGCCAGCAGCTACAGGGGAGGAGTACTTCAGCCCCAGCATTTT. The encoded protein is CASSYRGGVLQPQHF.

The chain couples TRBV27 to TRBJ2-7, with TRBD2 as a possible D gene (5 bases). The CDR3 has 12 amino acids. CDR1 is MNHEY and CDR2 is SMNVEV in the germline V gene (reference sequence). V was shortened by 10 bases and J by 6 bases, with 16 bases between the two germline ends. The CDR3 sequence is CATVPRAGEQYF. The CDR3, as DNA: TGTGCCACCGTCCCGAGGGCTGGCGAGCAGTACTTC.

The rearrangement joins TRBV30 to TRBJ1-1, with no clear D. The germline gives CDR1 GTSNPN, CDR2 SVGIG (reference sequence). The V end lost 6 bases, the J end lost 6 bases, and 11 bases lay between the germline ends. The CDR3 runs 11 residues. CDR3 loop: CACARVSEAFF. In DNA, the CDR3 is TGTGCCTGTGCCCGGGTTTCTGAAGCTTTCTTT.

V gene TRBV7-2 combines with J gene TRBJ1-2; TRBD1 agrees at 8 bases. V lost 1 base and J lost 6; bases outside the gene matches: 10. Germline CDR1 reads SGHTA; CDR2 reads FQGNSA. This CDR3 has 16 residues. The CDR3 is CASSLGGGRGRDGYTF. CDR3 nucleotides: TGTGCCAGCAGCTTAGGAGGAGGCAGGGGGCGCGATGGCTACACCTTC.

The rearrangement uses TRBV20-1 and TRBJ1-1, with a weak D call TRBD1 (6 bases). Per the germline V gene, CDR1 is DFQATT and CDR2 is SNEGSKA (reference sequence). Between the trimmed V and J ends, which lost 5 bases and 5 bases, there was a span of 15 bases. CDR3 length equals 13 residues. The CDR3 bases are TGCAGTGCTGCCTACAGGGAGAAGACTGAAGCTTTCTTT. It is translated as CSAAYREKTEAFF.

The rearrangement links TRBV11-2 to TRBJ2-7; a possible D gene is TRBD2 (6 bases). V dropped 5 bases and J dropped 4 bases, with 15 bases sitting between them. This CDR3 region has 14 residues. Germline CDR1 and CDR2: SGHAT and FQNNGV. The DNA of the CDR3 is TGTGCCAGCAGCACCGGGGACTCAAGATACGAGCAGTACTTC. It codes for CASSTGDSRYEQYF.

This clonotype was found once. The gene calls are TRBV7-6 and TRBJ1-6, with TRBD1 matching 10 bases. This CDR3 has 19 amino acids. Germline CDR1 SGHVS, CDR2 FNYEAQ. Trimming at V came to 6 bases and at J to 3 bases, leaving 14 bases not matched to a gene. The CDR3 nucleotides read TGTGCCAGCAGTCCCGACGCGGGACAGGGGATGAACTATAATTCACCCCTCCACTTT. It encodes CASSPDAGQGMNYNSPLHF.

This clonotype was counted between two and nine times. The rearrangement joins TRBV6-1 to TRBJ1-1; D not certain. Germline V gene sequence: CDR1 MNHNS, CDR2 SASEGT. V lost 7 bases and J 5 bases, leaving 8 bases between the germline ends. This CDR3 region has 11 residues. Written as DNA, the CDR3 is TGTGCCAGCACCATCAAGACTGAAGCTTTCTTT. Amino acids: CASTIKTEAFF.

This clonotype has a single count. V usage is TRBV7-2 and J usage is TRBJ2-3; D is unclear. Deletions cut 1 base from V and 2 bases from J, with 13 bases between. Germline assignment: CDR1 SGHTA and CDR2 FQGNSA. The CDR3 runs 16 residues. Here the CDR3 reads CASSLVATLTTDTQYF. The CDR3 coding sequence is TGTGCCAGCAGCTTAGTGGCAACCCTTACCACAGATACGCAGTATTTT.

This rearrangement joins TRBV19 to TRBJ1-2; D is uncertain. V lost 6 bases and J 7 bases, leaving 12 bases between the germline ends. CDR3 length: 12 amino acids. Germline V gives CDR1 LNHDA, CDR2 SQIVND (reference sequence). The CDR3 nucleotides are TGTGCCAGTAGGATGGCTTTCGGTGGCTACACCTTC. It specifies CASRMAFGGYTF.

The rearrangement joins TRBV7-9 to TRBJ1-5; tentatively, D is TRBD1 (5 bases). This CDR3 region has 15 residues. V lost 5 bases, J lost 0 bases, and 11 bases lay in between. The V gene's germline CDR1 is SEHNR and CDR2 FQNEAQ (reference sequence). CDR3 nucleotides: TGTGCCAGCAGCCCTGAGGGGTATAGCAATCAGCCCCAGCATTTT. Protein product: CASSPEGYSNQPQHF.

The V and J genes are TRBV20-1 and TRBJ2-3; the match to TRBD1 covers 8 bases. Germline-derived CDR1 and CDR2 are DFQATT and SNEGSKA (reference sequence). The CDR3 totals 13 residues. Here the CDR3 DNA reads TGCAGACCAGGACAGGGTTCTCAACATACGCAGTATTTT. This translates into CRPGQGSQHTQYF.

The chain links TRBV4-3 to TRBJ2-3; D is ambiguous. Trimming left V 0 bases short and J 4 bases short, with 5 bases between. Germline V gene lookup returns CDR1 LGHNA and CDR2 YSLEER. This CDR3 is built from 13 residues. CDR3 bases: TGCGCCAGCAGCCAAGAAGTACCAGATACGCAGTATTTT. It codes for CASSQEVPDTQYF.

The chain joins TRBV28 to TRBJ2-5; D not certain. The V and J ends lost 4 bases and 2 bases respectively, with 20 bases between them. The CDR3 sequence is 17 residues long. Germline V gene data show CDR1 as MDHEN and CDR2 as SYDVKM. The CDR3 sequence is CASSWMSLGRIQETQYF. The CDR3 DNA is TGTGCCAGCAGTTGGATGTCGTTGGGCCGGATACAAGAGACCCAGTACTTC.

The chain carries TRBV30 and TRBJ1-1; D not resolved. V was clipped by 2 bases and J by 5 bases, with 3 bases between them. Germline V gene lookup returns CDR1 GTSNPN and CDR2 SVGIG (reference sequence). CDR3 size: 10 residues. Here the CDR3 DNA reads TGTGCCTGGAGTAGGACTGAAGCTTTCTTT. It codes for CAWSRTEAFF.

Written as DNA, the CDR3 is TGTGCCAGCACCTCACGGGTGGTCCGAGCCGGGGAGCTGTTTTTT. This translates into CASTSRVVRAGELFF. The V call is TRBV12-3 or TRBV12-4, the J call TRBJ2-2, with D hard to call. V lost 7 bases to trimming and J lost 6 bases, with 18 bases between them. The CDR3 is 15 amino acids.

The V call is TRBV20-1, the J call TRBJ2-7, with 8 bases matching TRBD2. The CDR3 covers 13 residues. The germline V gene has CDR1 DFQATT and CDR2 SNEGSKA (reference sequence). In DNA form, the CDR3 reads TGCACCCCGGCGGCGGGAGGTAAGTGCGAGCAGTACTTC. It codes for CTPAAGGKCEQYF.

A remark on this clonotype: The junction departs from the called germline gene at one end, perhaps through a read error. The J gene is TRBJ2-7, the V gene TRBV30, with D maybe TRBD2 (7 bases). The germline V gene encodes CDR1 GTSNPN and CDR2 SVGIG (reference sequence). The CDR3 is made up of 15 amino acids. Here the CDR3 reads CAWSPTRGGGYGQYF. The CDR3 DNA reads TGTGCCTGGAGCCCTACAAGGGGGGGGGGCTACGGGCAGTACTTC. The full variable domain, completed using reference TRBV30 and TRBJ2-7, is SQTIHQWPATLVQPVGSPLSLECTVEGTSNPNLYWYRQAAGRGLQLLFYSVGIGQISSEVPQNLSASRPQDRQFILSSKKLLLSDSGFYLCAWSPTRGGGYGQYFGPGTRLTVT.

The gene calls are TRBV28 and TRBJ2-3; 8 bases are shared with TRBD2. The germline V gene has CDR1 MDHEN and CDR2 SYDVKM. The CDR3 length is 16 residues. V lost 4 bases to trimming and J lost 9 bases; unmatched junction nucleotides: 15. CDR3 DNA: TGTGCCAGCAGTTCGCCGCCAGCCGGCGGGAGGAGGACGCAGTATTTT. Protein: CASSSPPAGGRRTQYF.

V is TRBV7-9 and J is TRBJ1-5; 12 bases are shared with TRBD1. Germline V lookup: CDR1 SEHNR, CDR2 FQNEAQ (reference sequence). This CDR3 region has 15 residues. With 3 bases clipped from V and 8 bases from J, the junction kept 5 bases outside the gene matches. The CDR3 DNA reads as TGTGCCAGCAGCTTTGGGGACAGGGGGCCTGAGCCCCAGCATTTT. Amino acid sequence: CASSFGDRGPEPQHF.

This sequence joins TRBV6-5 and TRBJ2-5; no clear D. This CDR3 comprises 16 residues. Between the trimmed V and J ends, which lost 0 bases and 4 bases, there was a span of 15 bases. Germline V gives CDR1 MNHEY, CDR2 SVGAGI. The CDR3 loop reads CASSYSPYPKGETQYF. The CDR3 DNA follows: TGTGCCAGCAGTTACTCCCCCTACCCCAAGGGAGAGACCCAGTACTTC.

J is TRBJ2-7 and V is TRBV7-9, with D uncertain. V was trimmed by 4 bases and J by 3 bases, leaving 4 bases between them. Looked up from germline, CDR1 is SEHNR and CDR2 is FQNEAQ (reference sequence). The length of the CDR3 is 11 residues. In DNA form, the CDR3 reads TGTGCCAGCAGCTCTGACTACGAGCAGTACTTC. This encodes CASSSDYEQYF.